The present T cell receptor beta chain was sequenced within a study of blood T cells in healthy people across ages. This CDR3 spans 14 amino acids. Trimming removed 3 bases from V and 2 bases from J, with 11 bases in between. Germline V gene lookup returns CDR1 LGHNA and CDR2 YSLEER. Primed by a sample-barcoded 5' primer and a J-beta primer mix, a second PCR proceeded for 7 to 11 cycles. A single record per CDR3 protein comes from TCRdb applying MiXCR to the 5' RACE reads. Of around 1,900,000 distinct CDR3 sequences in the sample, about two fifths were seen once. Sequencing was carried out using blood. The rearrangement joins TRBV4-3 to TRBJ2-7, with D hard to call. This receptor was identified in a human donor in good health. CDR3 amino acids: CASSHDPGPYEQYF. CDR3 DNA sequence: TGCGCCAGCAGCCATGATCCGGGCCCCTACGAGCAGTACTTC.